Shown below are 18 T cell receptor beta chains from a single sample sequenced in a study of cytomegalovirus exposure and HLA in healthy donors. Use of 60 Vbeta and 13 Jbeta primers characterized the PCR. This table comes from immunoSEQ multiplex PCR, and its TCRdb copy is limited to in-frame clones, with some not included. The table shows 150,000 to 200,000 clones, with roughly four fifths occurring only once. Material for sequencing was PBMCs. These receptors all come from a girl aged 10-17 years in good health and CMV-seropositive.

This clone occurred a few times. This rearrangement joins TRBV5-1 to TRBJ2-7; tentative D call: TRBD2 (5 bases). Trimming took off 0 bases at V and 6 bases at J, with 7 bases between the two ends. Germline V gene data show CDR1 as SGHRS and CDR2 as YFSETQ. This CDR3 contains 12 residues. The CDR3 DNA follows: TGCGCCAGCAGCTTGGCGGGGTCCGAGCAGTACTTC. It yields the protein CASSLAGSEQYF.

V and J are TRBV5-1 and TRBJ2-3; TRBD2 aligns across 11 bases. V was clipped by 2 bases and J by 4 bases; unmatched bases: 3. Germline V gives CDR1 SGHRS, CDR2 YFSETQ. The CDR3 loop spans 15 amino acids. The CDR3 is CASSLVLAGADTQYF. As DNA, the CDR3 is TGCGCCAGCAGCTTAGTACTAGCGGGGGCAGATACGCAGTATTTT.

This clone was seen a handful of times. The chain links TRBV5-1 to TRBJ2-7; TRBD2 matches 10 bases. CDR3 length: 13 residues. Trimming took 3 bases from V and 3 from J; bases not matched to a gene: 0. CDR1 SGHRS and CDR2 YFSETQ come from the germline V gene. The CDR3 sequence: CASSWTSGYEQYF. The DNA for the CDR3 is TGCGCCAGCAGCTGGACTAGCGGCTACGAGCAGTACTTC.

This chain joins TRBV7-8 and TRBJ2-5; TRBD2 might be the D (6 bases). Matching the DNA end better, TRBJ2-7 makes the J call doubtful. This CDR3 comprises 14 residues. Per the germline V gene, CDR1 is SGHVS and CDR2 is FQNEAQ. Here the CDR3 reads CASSIHGGPYEQYF. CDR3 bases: TGTGCCAGCAGCATTCACGGAGGGCCATACGAGCAGTACTTC.

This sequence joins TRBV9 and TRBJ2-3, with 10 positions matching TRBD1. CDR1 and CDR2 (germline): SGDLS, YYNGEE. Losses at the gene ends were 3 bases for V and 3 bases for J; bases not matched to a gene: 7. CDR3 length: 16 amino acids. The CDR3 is CASSETGTGATDTQYF. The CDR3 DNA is TGTGCCAGCAGCGAAACCGGGACAGGGGCGACAGATACGCAGTATTTT.

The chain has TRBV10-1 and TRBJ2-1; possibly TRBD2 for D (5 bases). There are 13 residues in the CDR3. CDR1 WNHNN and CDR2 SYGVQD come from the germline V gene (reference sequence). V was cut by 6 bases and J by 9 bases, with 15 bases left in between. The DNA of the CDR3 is TGCGCCAGCAGGGACTCGGGGTGGTCTGAGCAGTTCTTC. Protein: CASRDSGWSEQFF.

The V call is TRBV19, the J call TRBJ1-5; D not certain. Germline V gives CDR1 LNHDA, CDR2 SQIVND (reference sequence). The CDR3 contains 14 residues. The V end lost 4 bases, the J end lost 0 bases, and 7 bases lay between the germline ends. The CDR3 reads CASSTQDSNQPQHF. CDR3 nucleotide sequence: TGTGCCAGTAGTACCCAGGATAGCAATCAGCCCCAGCATTTT.

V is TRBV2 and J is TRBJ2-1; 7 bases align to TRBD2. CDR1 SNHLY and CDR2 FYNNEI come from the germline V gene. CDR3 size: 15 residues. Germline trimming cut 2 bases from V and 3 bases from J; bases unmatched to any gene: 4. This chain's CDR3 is CASSERLASYNEQFF. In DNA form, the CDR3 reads TGTGCCAGCAGTGAAAGACTAGCCAGCTACAATGAGCAGTTCTTC.

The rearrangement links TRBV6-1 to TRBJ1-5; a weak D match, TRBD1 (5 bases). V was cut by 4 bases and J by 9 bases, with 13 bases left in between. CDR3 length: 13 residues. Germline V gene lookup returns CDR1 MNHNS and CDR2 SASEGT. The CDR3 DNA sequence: TGTGCCAGCAGTGTACAGGTGGTCGGGCCCCAGCATTTT. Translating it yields CASSVQVVGPQHF.

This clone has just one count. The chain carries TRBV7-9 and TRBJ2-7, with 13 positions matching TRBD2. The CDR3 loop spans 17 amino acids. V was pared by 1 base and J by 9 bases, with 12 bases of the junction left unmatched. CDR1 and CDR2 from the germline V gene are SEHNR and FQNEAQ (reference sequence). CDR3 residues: CASSLVGTSGVPTRQYF. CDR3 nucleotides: TGTGCCAGCAGCTTAGTGGGGACTAGCGGGGTCCCTACGAGGCAGTACTTC. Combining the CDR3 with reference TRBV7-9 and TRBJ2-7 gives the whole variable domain DTGVSQNPRHKITKRGQNVTFRCDPISEHNRLYWYRQTLGQGPEFLTYFQNEAQLEKSRLLSDRFSAERPKGSFSTLEIQRTEQGDSAMYLCASSLVGTSGVPTRQYFGPGTRLTVT.

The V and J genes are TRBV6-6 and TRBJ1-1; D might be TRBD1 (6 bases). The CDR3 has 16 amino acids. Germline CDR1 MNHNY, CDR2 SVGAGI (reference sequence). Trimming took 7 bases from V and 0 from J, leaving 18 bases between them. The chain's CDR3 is CASTVGGGWMNTEAFF. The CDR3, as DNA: TGTGCCAGCACCGTAGGGGGGGGTTGGATGAACACTGAAGCTTTCTTT.

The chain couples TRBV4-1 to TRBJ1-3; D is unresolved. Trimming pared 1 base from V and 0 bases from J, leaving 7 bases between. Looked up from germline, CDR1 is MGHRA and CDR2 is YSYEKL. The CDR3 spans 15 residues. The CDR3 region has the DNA TGCGCCAGCAGCCAAGTACTCACCTCTGGAAACACCATATATTTT. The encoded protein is CASSQVLTSGNTIYF.

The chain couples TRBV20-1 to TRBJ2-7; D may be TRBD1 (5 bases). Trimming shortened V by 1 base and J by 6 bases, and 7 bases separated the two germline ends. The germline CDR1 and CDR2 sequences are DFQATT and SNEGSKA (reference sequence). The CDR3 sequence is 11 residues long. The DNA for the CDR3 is TGCAGTGCTAGAGTAGGGGCCGAGCAGTACTTC. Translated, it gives CSARVGAEQYF.

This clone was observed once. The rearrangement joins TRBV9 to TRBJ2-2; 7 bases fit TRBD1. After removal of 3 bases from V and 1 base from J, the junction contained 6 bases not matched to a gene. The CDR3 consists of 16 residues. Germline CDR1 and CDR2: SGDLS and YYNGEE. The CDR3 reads CASSGKGALNTGELFF. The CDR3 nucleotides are TGTGCCAGCAGCGGGAAGGGGGCTTTGAACACCGGGGAGCTGTTTTTT.

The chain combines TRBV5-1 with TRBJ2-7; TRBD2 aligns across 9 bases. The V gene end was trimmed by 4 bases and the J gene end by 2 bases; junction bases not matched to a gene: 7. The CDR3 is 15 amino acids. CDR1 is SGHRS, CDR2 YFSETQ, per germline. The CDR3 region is CASSVVAGGTYEQYF. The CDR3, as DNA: TGCGCCAGCAGCGTGGTCGCGGGGGGGACCTACGAGCAGTACTTC.

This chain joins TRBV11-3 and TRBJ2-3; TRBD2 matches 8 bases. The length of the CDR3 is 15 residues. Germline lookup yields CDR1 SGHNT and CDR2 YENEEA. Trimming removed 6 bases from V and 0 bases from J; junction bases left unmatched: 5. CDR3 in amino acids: CASSRGGSSTDTQYF. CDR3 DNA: TGTGCCAGCAGTCGCGGGGGGTCGAGCACAGATACGCAGTATTTT. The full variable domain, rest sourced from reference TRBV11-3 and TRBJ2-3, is EAGVVQSPRYKIIEKKQPVAFWCNPISGHNTLYWYLQNLGQGPELLIRYENEEAVDDSQLPKDRFSAERLKGVDSTLKIQPAELGDSAVYLCASSRGGSSTDTQYFGPGTRLTVL.

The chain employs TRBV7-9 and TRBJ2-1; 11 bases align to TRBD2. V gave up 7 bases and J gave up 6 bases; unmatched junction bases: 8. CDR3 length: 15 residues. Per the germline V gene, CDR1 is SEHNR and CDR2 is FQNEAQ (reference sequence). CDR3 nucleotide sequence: TGTGCCAGCACCGAAGAAGGGACTAGCGGCAATGAGCAGTTCTTC. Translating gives CASTEEGTSGNEQFF.

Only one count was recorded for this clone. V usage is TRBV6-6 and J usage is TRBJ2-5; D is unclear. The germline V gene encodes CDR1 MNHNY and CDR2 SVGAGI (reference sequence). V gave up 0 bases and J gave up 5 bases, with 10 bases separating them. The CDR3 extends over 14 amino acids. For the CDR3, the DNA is TGTGCCAGCAGTTACTCGACTCGATGGGAGACCCAGTACTTC. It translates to CASSYSTRWETQYF.